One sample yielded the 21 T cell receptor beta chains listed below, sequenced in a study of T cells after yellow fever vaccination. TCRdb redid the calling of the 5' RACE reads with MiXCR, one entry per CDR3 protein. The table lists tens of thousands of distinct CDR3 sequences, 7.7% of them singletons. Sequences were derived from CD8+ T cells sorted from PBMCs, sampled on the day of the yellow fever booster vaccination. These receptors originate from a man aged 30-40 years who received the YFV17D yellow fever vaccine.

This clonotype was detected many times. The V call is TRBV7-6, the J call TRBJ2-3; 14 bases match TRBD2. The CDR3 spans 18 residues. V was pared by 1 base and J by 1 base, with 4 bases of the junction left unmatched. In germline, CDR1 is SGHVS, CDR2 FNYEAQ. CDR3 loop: CASSLEQTSGGGTDTQYF. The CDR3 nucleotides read TGTGCCAGCAGCTTAGAGCAGACTAGCGGGGGGGGCACAGATACGCAGTATTTT.

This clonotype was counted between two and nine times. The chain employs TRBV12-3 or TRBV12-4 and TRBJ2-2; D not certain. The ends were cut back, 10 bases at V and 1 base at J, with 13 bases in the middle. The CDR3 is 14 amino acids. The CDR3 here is CATSRQLNTGELFF. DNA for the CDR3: TGTGCCACCTCCCGGCAGCTGAACACCGGGGAGCTGTTTTTT.

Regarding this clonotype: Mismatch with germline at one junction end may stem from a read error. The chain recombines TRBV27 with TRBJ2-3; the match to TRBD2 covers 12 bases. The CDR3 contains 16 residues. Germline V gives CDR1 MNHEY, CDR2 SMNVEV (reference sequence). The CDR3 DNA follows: TGTGACAGCAGTTTCGGTCTAGCGGGAGGGAGAGATACGCAGTATTTT. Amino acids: CDSSFGLAGGRDTQYF.

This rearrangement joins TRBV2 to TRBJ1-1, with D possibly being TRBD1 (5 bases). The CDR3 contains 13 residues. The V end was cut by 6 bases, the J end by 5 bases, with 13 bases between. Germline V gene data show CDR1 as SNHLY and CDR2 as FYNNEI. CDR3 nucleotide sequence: TGTGCCAGCAGAGGCCCAGGGATGACTGAAGCTTTCTTT. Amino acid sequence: CASRGPGMTEAFF.

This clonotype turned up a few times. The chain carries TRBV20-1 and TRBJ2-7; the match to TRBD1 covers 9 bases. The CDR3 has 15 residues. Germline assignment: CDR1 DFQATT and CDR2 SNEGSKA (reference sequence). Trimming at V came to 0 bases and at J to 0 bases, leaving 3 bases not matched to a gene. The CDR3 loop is CSAREGQGSSYEQYF. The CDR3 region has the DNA TGCAGTGCTAGAGAGGGACAGGGATCCTCCTACGAGCAGTACTTC.

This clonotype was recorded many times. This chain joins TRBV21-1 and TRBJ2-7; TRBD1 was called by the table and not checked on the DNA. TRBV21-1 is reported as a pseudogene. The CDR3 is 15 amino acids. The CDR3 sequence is CASSKVPGGPYEQYF. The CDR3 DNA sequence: TGTGCCAGCAGCAAAGTTCCAGGGGGGCCCTACGAGCAGTACTTC.

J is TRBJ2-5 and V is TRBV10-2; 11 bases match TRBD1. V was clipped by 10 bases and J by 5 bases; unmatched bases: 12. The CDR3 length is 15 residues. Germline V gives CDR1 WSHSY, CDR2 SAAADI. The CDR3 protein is CATNPGTGGSETQYF. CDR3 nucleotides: TGCGCCACCAATCCCGGGACAGGGGGATCGGAGACCCAGTACTTC.

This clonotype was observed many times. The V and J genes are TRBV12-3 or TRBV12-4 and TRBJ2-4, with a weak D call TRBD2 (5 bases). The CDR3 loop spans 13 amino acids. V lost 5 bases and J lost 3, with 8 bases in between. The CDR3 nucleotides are TGTGCCAGCAGTCCCGGGAACAAAAACATTCAGTACTTC. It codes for CASSPGNKNIQYF.

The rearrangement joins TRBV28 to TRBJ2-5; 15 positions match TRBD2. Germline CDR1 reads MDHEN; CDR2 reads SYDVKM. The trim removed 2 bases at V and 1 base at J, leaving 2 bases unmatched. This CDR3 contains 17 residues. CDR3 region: CASSLGTSGRIQETQYF. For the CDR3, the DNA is TGTGCCAGCAGTTTAGGGACTAGCGGGAGGATCCAAGAGACCCAGTACTTC.

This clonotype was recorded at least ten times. CDR3 DNA: TGTGCCAGCAGCGTAGAAGGAAGTTCTGAAGCTTTCTTT. The encoded protein is CASSVEGSSEAFF. The chain links TRBV9 to TRBJ1-1; D gene unclear. The CDR3 covers 13 residues. Germline loops: CDR1 SGDLS, CDR2 YYNGEE. Trimming stripped 0 bases from V and 6 bases from J, with 9 bases between. The entire variable domain, with the rest obtained from reference TRBV9 and TRBJ1-1, is as follows: DSGVTQTPKHLITATGQRVTLRCSPRSGDLSVYWYQQSLDQGLQFLIQYYNGEERAKGNILERFSAQQFPDLHSELNLSSLELGDSALYFCASSVEGSSEAFFGQGTRLTVV.

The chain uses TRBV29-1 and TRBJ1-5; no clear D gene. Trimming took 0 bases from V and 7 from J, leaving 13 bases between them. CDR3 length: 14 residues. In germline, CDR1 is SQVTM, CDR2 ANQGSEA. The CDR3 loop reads CSVEDQGPGQPQHF. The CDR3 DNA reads TGCAGCGTTGAAGATCAAGGGCCCGGGCAGCCCCAGCATTTT.

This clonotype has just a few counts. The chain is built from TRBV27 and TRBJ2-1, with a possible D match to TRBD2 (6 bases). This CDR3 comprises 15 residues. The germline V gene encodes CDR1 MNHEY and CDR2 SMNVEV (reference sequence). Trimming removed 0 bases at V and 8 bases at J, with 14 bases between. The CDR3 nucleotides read TGTGCCAGCAGTTTATCCGGGGGAAGCTGGGATGAGCAGTTCTTC. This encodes CASSLSGGSWDEQFF.

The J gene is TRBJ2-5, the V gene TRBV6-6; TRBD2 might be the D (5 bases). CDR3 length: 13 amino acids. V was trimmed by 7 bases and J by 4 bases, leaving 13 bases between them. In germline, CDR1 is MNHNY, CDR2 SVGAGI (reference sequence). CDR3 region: CASMGRERETQYF. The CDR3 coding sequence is TGTGCCAGCATGGGAAGGGAGAGAGAGACCCAGTACTTC.

The CDR3 here is CSAGGGGRDYGYTF. In DNA form, the CDR3 reads TGCAGCGCTGGGGGTGGGGGGCGCGACTATGGCTACACCTTC. V gene TRBV29-1 combines with J gene TRBJ1-2; TRBD1 is a possible D gene (6 bases). CDR1 is SQVTM and CDR2 is ANQGSEA in the germline V gene. The CDR3 has 14 residues. The ends were cut back, 7 bases at V and 3 bases at J, with 18 bases in the middle.

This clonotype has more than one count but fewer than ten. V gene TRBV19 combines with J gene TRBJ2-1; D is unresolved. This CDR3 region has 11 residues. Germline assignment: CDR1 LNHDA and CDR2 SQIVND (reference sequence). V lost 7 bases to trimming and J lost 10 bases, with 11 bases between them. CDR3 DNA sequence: TGTGCCAGTACCAATAAAGGGGAGCAGTTCTTC. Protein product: CASTNKGEQFF.

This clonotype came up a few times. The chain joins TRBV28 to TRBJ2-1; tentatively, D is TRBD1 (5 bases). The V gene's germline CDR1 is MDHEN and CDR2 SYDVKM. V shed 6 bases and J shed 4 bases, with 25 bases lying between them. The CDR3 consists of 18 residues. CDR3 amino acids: CASSPARGTESPYNEQFF. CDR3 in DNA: TGTGCCAGCAGCCCCGCAAGGGGAACAGAATCCCCTTACAATGAGCAGTTCTTC.

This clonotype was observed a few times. CDR3 nucleotides: TGCAGTGCTACGGACAACTTCGAGCAGTACTTC. Translating gives CSATDNFEQYF. This chain connects TRBV20-1 to TRBJ2-7; the D gene is possibly TRBD1 (5 bases). Germline assignment: CDR1 DFQATT and CDR2 SNEGSKA (reference sequence). CDR3 size: 11 residues. V was cut by 4 bases and J by 6 bases, with 10 bases left in between.

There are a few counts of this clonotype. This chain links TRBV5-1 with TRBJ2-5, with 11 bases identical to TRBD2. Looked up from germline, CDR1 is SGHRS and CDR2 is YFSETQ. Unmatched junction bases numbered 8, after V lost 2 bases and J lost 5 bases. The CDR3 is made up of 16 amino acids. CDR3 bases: TGCGCCAGCAGCTTTAAACTAGCGGGAGATTTGGAGACCCAGTACTTC. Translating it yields CASSFKLAGDLETQYF. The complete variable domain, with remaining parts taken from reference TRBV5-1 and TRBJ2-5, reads KAGVTQTPRYLIKTRGQQVTLSCSPISGHRSVSWYQQTPGQGLQFLFEYFSETQRNKGNFPGRFSGRQFSNSRSEMNVSTLELGDSALYLCASSFKLAGDLETQYFGPGTRLLVL.

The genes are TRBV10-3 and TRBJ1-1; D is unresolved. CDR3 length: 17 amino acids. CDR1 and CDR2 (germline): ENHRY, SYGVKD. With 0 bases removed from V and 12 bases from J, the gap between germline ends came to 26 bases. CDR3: CAISESRSSFAPGGTFF. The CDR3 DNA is TGTGCCATCAGTGAGTCGAGAAGTTCTTTTGCCCCGGGCGGGACTTTCTTT.

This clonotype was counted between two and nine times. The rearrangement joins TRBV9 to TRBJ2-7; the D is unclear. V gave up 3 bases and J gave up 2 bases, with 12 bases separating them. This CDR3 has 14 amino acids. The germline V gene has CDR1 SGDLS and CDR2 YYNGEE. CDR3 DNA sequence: TGTGCCAGCAGCGAGACGTCTGCGACCTACGAGCAGTACTTC. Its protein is CASSETSATYEQYF. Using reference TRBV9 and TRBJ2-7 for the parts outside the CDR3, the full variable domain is DSGVTQTPKHLITATGQRVTLRCSPRSGDLSVYWYQQSLDQGLQFLIQYYNGEERAKGNILERFSAQQFPDLHSELNLSSLELGDSALYFCASSETSATYEQYFGPGTRLTVT.

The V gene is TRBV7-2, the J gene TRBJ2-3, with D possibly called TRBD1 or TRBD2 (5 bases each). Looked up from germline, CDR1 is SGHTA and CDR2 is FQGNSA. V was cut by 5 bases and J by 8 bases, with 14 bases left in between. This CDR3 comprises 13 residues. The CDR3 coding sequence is TGTGCCAGCAGCCAAATTTCTGGGGGTACGCAGTATTTT. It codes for CASSQISGGTQYF.